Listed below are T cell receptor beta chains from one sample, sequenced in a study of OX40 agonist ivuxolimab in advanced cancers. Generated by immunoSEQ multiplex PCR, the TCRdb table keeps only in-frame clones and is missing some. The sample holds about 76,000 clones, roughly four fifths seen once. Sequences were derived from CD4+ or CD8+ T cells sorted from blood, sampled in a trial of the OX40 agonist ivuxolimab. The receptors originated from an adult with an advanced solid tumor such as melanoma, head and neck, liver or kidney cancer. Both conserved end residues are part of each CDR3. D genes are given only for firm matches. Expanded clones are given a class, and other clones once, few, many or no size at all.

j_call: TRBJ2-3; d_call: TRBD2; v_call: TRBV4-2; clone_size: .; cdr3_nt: TGTGCCAGCAGCCAAGATGCGGGGGTAGAGTCAGATACGCAGTATTTT; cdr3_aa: CASSQDAGVESDTQYF
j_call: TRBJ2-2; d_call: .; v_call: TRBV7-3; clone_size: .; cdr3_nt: TGTGCCAGCAGCTTAGGAGGTCACACCGGGGAGCTGTTTTTT; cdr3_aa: CASSLGGHTGELFF
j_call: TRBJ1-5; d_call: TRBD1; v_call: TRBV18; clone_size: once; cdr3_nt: TGTGCCAGCTCCCGGGAGACAGGGATTGGCAATCAGCCCCAGCATTTT; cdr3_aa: CASSRETGIGNQPQHF
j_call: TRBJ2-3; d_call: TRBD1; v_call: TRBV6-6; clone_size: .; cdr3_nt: TGTGCCAGCAGTCCCGGGACAGGGCGTAGCACAGATACGCAGTATTTT; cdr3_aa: CASSPGTGRSTDTQYF
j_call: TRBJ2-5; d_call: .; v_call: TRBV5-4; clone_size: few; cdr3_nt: TGTGCCAGCAGCCGGCCTACCGGCAGGGCACAAGAGACCCAGTACTTC; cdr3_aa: CASSRPTGRAQETQYF
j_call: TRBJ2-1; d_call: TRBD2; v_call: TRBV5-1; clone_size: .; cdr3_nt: TGCGCCAGCAGCTTTGGTCTAGCGGGGGGGTCAAGCTTCCACAATGAGCAGTTCTTC; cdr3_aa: CASSFGLAGGSSFHNEQFF
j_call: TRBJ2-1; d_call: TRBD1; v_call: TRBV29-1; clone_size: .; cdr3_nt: TGCAGCGGGGGACAGGGCTACAATGAGCAGTTCTTC; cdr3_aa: CSGGQGYNEQFF
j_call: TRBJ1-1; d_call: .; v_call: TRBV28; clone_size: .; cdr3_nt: TGTGCCAGCAGTCCAATCTCGTCCTACTCTGAAGCTTTCTTT; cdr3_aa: CASSPISSYSEAFF
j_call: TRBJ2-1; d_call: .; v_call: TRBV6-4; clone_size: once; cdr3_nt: TGTGCCAGCACCCTATCCAATGAGCAGTTCTTC; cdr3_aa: CASTLSNEQFF
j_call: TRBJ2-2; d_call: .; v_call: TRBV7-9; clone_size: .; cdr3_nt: TGTGCCAGCAGCCGGGACACTAGCACCGGGGAGCTGTTTTTT; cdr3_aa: CASSRDTSTGELFF
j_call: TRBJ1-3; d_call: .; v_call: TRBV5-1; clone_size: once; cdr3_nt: TGCGCCAGCAGCCGGAATGGGGGGCAGGGCTCTGGAAACACCATATATTTT; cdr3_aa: CASSRNGGQGSGNTIYF
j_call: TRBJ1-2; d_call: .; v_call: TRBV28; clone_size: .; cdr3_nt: TGTGCCAGCAGTTTATTAAGGGGGGTAATCGTTGGGACCTTC; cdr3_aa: CASSLLRGVIVGTF
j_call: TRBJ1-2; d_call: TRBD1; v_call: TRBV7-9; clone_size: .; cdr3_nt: TGTGCCAGCAGCTTGCTAGCTACAGGGGGCTTTGGCTACACCTTC; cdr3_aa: CASSLLATGGFGYTF
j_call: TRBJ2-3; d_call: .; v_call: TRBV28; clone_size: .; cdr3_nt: TGTGCCAGCAGTTTATTTACCGGGCTGAGCACAGATACGCAGTATTTT; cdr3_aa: CASSLFTGLSTDTQYF
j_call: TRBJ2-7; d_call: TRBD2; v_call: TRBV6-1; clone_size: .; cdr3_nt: TGTGCCAGCAGTGTTGGGGGGGAGTACGAGCAGTACTTC; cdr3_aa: CASSVGGEYEQYF
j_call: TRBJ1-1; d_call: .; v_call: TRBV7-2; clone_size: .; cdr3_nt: TGTGCCAGCAGCTTAGCCCTTGGGCAGGGGACTGAAGCTTTCTTT; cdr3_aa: CASSLALGQGTEAFF
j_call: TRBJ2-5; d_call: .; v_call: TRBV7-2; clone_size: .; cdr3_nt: TGTGCCAGCAGCTTAGAGTTTGGTACGCTCGGAGAGACCCAGTACTTC; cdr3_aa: CASSLEFGTLGETQYF
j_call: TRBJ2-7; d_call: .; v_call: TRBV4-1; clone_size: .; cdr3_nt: TGCGCCAGCAGCCAAGTACCCAGTTGGCACTACGAGCAGTACTTC; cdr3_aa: CASSQVPSWHYEQYF
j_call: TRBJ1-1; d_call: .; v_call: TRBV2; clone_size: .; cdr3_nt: TGTGCCAGCAGTGACCTCAAAGGGGACACTGAAGCTTTCTTT; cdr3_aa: CASSDLKGDTEAFF
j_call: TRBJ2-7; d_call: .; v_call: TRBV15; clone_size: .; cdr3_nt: TGTGCCACCAGCAGATCAACAGGGACACCCTACGAGCAGTACTTC; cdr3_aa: CATSRSTGTPYEQYF
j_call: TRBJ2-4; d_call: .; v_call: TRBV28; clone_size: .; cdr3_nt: TGTGCCAGCAGTTTTGGGGCTAGCTTCATCAAAAACATTCAGTACTTC; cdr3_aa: CASSFGASFIKNIQYF
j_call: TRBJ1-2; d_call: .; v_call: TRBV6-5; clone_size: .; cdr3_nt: TGTGCCAGCAGTCGGGGAGAGGGCTACACCTTC; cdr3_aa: CASSRGEGYTF
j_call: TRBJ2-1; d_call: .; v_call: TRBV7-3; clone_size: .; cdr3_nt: TGTGCCAGCAGCTCTGGGACAAACAATGAGCAGTTCTTC; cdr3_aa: CASSSGTNNEQFF
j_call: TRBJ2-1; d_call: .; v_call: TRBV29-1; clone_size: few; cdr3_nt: TGCAGCGTTGAAGGCGGGACTGTCAGCTCCTACAATGAGCAGTTCTTC; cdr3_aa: CSVEGGTVSSYNEQFF
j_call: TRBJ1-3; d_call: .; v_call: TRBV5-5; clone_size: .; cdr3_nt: TGTGCCAGCAGCTTGGCAGGTATTCCTGGAAACACCATATATTTT; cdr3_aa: CASSLAGIPGNTIYF
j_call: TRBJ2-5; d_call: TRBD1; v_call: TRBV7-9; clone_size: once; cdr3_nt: TGTGCCAGCAGCTCAACCAGGGGGCGTGAGACCCAGTACTTC; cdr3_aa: CASSSTRGRETQYF
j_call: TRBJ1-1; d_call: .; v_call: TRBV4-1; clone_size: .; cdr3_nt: TGCGCCAGCAGCCAAGTTGGCCAGGGGCCCACGAACACTGAAGCTTTCTTT; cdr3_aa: CASSQVGQGPTNTEAFF
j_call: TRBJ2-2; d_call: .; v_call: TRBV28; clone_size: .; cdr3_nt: TGTGCCAGCAGTTTACTCCCGGGTGCCGTCGGGGAGCTGTTTTTT; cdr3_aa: CASSLLPGAVGELFF
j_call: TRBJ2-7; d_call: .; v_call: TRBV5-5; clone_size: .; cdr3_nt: TGTGCCAGCAGCTTGGCTCCGGAATCCTACGAGCAGTACTTC; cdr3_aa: CASSLAPESYEQYF
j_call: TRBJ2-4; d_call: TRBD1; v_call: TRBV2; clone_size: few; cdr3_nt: TGTGCCAGCAGGGGACAGGGGCAGAACATTCAGTACTTC; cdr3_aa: CASRGQGQNIQYF
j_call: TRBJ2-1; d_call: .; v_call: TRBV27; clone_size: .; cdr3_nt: TGTGCCAGCAGTTTAACACACCCGAGGGTCAATGAGCAGTTCTTC; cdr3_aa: CASSLTHPRVNEQFF
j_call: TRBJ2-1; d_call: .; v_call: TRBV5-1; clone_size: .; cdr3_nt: TGCGCCAGCAGCTTGCTGAGCTCCTACAATGAGCAGTTCTTC; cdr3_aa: CASSLLSSYNEQFF
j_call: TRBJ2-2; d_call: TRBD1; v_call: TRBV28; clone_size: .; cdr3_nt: TGTGCCAGCAGTAAGACAGGGGTTGTGGGGCTGTTTTTT; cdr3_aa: CASSKTGVVGLFF
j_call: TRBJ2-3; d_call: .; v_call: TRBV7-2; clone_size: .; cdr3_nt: TGTGCCAGCAGCTTCCGTGGTAGCACAGATACGCAGTATTTT; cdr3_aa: CASSFRGSTDTQYF
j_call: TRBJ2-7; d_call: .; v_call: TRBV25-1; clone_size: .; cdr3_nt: TGTGCCAGCAGTCCAGGGGTGTACGAGCAGTACTTC; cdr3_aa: CASSPGVYEQYF
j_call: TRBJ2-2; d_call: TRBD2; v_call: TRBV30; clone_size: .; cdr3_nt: TGTGCCTACGTAGCGGGGGGGTTCACCGGGGAGCTGTTTTTT; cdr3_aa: CAYVAGGFTGELFF